This is a list of T cell receptor beta chains from one sample in a study of blood T cell repertoires in COVID-19. TCRdb keeps only in-frame clones here, not all; method: immunoSEQ multiplex PCR. The profile shows about 220,000 clones, 82% of them singletons. The sequenced material came from PBMCs or T cells enriched from blood (not recorded which). These receptors all come from a woman aged 60-70 years who had recovered from COVID-19. Both conserved end residues are part of each CDR3. The D gene is left open where the match is weak. A row's size may be missing; if present it is once, few, many or a size class.

clone size | J gene | V gene | D gene | CDR3 DNA | CDR3 protein
NA | TRBJ1-4 | TRBV7-9 | NA | TGTGCCAGCAGCTTCTCGAATTCCGGGACAAACACTAATGAAAAACTGTTTTTT | CASSFSNSGTNTNEKLFF
NA | TRBJ2-7 | TRBV7-2 | NA | TGTGCCAGCAGCTTAGCGTTAGGACTCCGATCCTACGAGCAGTACTTC | CASSLALGLRSYEQYF
NA | TRBJ2-3 | TRBV6-5 | NA | TGTGCCAGCACCCTGGGAGACACAGATACGCAGTATTTT | CASTLGDTDTQYF
once | TRBJ1-2 | TRBV10-3 | TRBD1 | TGTGCCACCACGGGACAGGCGAACTATGGCTACACCTTC | CATTGQANYGYTF
once | TRBJ1-4 | TRBV19 | NA | TGTGCCACCGACAGGAACGAAAAACTGTTTTTT | CATDRNEKLFF
NA | TRBJ1-4 | TRBV18 | TRBD1 | TGTGCCAGTCGTCCCGGGACAGGGTTTGAAAAACTGTTTTTT | CASRPGTGFEKLFF
NA | TRBJ2-7 | TRBV5-5 | TRBD2 | TGTGCCAGCAGCTTGTCGACTAGCGGGAGTCCTACCTACGAGCAGTACTTC | CASSLSTSGSPTYEQYF
few | TRBJ2-2 | TRBV5-1 | NA | TGCGCCAGCAGCTTGGGAAACGGTAACACCGGGGAGCTGTTTTTT | CASSLGNGNTGELFF
NA | TRBJ1-2 | TRBV12-3/TRBV12-4 | NA | TGTGCCACCCAACAGGGCAATGGCTACACCTTC | CATQQGNGYTF
NA | TRBJ1-1 | TRBV5-6 | TRBD1 | TGTGCCAGCAGCGGGCCGACAGGGACCACTGAAGCTTTCTTT | CASSGPTGTTEAFF
NA | TRBJ1-5 | TRBV19 | NA | TGTGCCAGTAGGGTTACAGGGTCAGGTCAGCCCCAGCATTTT | CASRVTGSGQPQHF
NA | TRBJ2-1 | TRBV10-3 | TRBD1 | TGTGCCATCAGTGACCTTGACAGGGTGGCTCGCAATGAGCAGTTCTTC | CAISDLDRVARNEQFF
NA | TRBJ1-2 | TRBV10-3 | NA | TGTGCCATCAGTGAGTCGAGCCGGACAGTCTTCTATGGCTACACCTTC | CAISESSRTVFYGYTF
NA | TRBJ1-2 | TRBV6-4 | TRBD1 | TGTGCCAGCAGTGGATTACAGGGGGCAGGTGGCTACACCTTC | CASSGLQGAGGYTF
NA | TRBJ1-2 | TRBV5-5 | TRBD1 | TGTGCCAGCAGCTTGAATAGGGGGCAAGGTGGCTACACCTTC | CASSLNRGQGGYTF
NA | TRBJ2-1 | TRBV7-2 | TRBD2 | TGTGCCAGCAGCTCAGCAGCTAGCGGGAGGGTCTACAATGAGCAGTTCTTC | CASSSAASGRVYNEQFF
NA | TRBJ1-4 | TRBV5-1 | TRBD1 | TGCGCCAGCACGGAGGGGGCAAATGAAAAACTGTTTTTT | CASTEGANEKLFF
NA | TRBJ2-3 | TRBV6-5 | TRBD2 | TGTGCCAGCACCTTAGCGGGAGTTTGGTCAGATACGCAGTATTTT | CASTLAGVWSDTQYF
NA | TRBJ2-3 | TRBV7-2 | NA | TGTGCCAGCAGCTATAGCGGAATAAGCACAGATACGCAGTATTTT | CASSYSGISTDTQYF
NA | TRBJ1-1 | TRBV2 | NA | TGTGCCACCCATCTTCTGCGACAGAACACTGAAGCTTTCTTT | CATHLLRQNTEAFF
NA | TRBJ1-2 | TRBV1 | NA | TGCACCAGCAGCCAATCCGGACAGGGGGAAGTTCACTATGGCTACACCTTC | CTSSQSGQGEVHYGYTF
NA | TRBJ1-5 | TRBV6-2/TRBV6-3 | NA | TGTGCCAGCAGCCGCGGGCATACTTCGGGGTCCCAGCATTTT | CASSRGHTSGSQHF
NA | TRBJ2-2 | TRBV19 | TRBD1 | TGTGCCAGTAGTACCCTACGGACAGGGGGAACCGGGGAGCTGTTTTTT | CASSTLRTGGTGELFF
NA | TRBJ1-5 | TRBV19 | TRBD1 | TGTGCCAGTAGTATAGTCACAGGGGGCGGTAGCAATCAGCCCCAGCATTTT | CASSIVTGGGSNQPQHF
NA | TRBJ2-2 | TRBV11-2 | NA | TGTGCCAGCAGCGAAACGGTAACGGCCGGGGAGCTGTTTTTT | CASSETVTAGELFF
NA | TRBJ1-2 | TRBV19 | NA | TGTGCCAGTAGTATAGAATTCGGGGTTGAGCGATATGGCTACACCTTC | CASSIEFGVERYGYTF
few | TRBJ1-5 | TRBV7-2 | NA | TGTGCCAGCAGCTTAGGGGGGGTTCGTAATCAGCCCCAGCATTTT | CASSLGGVRNQPQHF
NA | TRBJ2-5 | TRBV5-4 | TRBD2 | TGTGCCAGCAGCCTGGGGCAAGCGGGGGGGCTGGAGACCCAGTACTTC | CASSLGQAGGLETQYF
NA | TRBJ2-1 | TRBV15 | TRBD2 | TGTGCCACCAGCCGTGGGAGGGGTGAGCAGTTCTTC | CATSRGRGEQFF
NA | TRBJ1-3 | TRBV12-5 | NA | TGTGCTAGTGGTTTTCAGGGACTAGGAAACACCATATATTTT | CASGFQGLGNTIYF
NA | TRBJ2-3 | TRBV12-3/TRBV12-4 | NA | TGTGCCAGCAGTACCAGGGTCGGGGATACGCAGTATTTT | CASSTRVGDTQYF
NA | TRBJ1-2 | TRBV5-1 | NA | TGCGCCAGCAGCCTAAACCCGCAAGATGGCTACACCTTC | CASSLNPQDGYTF
NA | TRBJ1-1 | TRBV7-6 | NA | TGTGCCAGCAGCTTACAGGGTACAAACACTGAAGCTTTCTTT | CASSLQGTNTEAFF
NA | TRBJ2-7 | TRBV29-1 | TRBD2 | TGCAGCGTTACCAGCGGGAGCTACGAGCAGTACTTC | CSVTSGSYEQYF
NA | TRBJ2-5 | TRBV4-1 | NA | TGCGCCAGCAGCCAAGGGACAGAAGAGACCCAGTACTTC | CASSQGTEETQYF
NA | TRBJ1-5 | TRBV18 | TRBD1 | TGTGCCAGCTCTAAGACCCGGGACAGGGTAAATCAGCCCCAGCATTTT | CASSKTRDRVNQPQHF
NA | TRBJ1-2 | TRBV5-5 | TRBD1 | TGTGCCAGCAGCTTGATACGACAGGGGGCGGCCGGTGGCTACACCTTC | CASSLIRQGAAGGYTF
NA | TRBJ1-2 | TRBV11-2 | TRBD1 | TGTGCCAGCAGCCTCAGACAGGGGGCCTCCTATGGCTACACCTTC | CASSLRQGASYGYTF
NA | TRBJ2-7 | TRBV10-3 | NA | TGTGCCATCAGTGAGTCCCAACAGGGTTACGAGCAGTACTTC | CAISESQQGYEQYF
NA | TRBJ2-5 | TRBV5-6 | NA | TGTGCCAGCAGCTTGGTACAGGGTTTGGGGGAGACCCAGTACTTC | CASSLVQGLGETQYF
NA | TRBJ2-2 | TRBV11-1 | NA | TGTGCCAGCAGCTTAGTGAGGGCCGGGGAGCTGTTTTTT | CASSLVRAGELFF
NA | TRBJ1-1 | TRBV27 | NA | TGTGCCAGCAGTTTATCTAGGTCGGAGCGGGAAGCTTTCTTT | CASSLSRSEREAFF
once | TRBJ2-3 | TRBV5-1 | NA | TGCGCCAGCAGCTTGGGATTTTCGGACACGAGTGGAGATACGCAGTATTTT | CASSLGFSDTSGDTQYF
NA | TRBJ1-2 | TRBV27 | TRBD1 | TGTGCCAGCAGTTCCCGGGACAGGGTTAGCTACACCTTC | CASSSRDRVSYTF
NA | TRBJ1-2 | TRBV7-2 | NA | TGTGCCAGCAGCTTAACAGGGCCTTCGGGGGGCTACACCTTC | CASSLTGPSGGYTF
once | TRBJ1-2 | TRBV24-1 | NA | TGTGCCACCAGTGATTTAGGGGGTGGCTACACCTTC | CATSDLGGGYTF
NA | TRBJ2-5 | TRBV19 | TRBD2 | TGTGCCAGTAGTATAGTGGTAGCGGGGGGCCCGATCCAAGAGACCCAGTACTTC | CASSIVVAGGPIQETQYF
NA | TRBJ2-7 | TRBV9 | NA | TGTGCCAGCAGCGTAGGGAGTATGGGTTACGAGCAGTACTTC | CASSVGSMGYEQYF
NA | TRBJ1-5 | TRBV7-9 | NA | TGTGCCAGCAGCTTAGGGTTGGCCAGACAGGATAGCAATCAGCCCCAGCATTTT | CASSLGLARQDSNQPQHF
once | TRBJ2-2 | TRBV3-1/TRBV3-2 | TRBD2 | TGTGCCAGCAGCCCGCGGGGACTAGCGGGACAGACCGGGGAGCTGTTTTTT | CASSPRGLAGQTGELFF
NA | TRBJ1-3 | TRBV7-9 | NA | TGTGCCAGCAGCTTAGCTGGCTTCTCTGGAAACACCATATATTTT | CASSLAGFSGNTIYF
NA | TRBJ1-2 | TRBV23-1 | NA | TGCGCCAGCAGTCACTCACAGGGAGCTAACTATGGCTACACCTTC | CASSHSQGANYGYTF
NA | TRBJ1-1 | TRBV5-1 | TRBD1 | TGCGCCAGCAGCCGGATCCCGGGACAGACTGAAGCTTTCTTT | CASSRIPGQTEAFF
NA | TRBJ2-7 | TRBV18 | NA | TGTGCCAGCTCCCTCCCGAGCTCCTACGAGCAGTACTTC | CASSLPSSYEQYF
NA | TRBJ1-3 | TRBV5-4 | TRBD1 | TGTGCCAGCAGCTCAAGGACAGGCTCTGGAAACACCATATATTTT | CASSSRTGSGNTIYF
NA | TRBJ1-2 | TRBV7-2 | TRBD1 | TGTGCCAGCAGCTTAGGTACAGGGGGCATCTATGGCTACACCTTC | CASSLGTGGIYGYTF
NA | TRBJ1-3 | TRBV11-1 | NA | TGTGCCAGCAGCCCCGGACTGTACGGAAACACCATATATTTT | CASSPGLYGNTIYF
NA | TRBJ2-7 | TRBV5-6 | NA | TGTGCCAGCAGCTTGTGGTTAGCGACCTCCTACGAGCAGTACTTC | CASSLWLATSYEQYF